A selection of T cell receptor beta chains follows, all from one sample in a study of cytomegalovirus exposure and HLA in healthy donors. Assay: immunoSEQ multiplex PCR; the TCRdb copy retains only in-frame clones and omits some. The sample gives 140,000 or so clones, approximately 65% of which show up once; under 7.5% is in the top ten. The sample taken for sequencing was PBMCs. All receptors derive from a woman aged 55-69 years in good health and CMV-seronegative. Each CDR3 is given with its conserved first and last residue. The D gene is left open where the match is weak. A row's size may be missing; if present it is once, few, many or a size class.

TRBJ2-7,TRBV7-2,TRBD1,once,CASSLVQGVSYEQYF,TGTGCCAGCAGCTTAGTGCAGGGGGTCTCCTACGAGCAGTACTTC
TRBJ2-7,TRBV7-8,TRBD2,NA,CASSPSSGGPYEQYF,TGTGCCAGCAGCCCCTCTAGCGGGGGGCCCTACGAGCAGTACTTC
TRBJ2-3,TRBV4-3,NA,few,CASSQQGQGIDTQYF,TGCGCCAGCAGCCAGCAAGGGCAGGGTATAGATACGCAGTATTTT
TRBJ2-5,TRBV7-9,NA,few,CASSDRGQETQYF,TGTGCCAGCAGCGATCGGGGCCAAGAGACCCAGTACTTC
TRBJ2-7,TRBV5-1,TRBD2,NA,CASSSIAGVGEQYF,TGCGCCAGCAGCTCAATAGCGGGAGTAGGCGAGCAGTACTTC
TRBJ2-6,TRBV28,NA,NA,CASHTGVLSGANVLTF,TGTGCCAGTCACACGGGGGTTCTCTCTGGGGCCAACGTCCTGACTTTC
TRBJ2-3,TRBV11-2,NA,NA,CASRRGVGGKTDTQYF,TGTGCCAGCAGACGCGGGGTGGGGGGAAAAACAGATACGCAGTATTTT
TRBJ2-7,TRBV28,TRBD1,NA,CASTPDRVYEQYF,TGTGCCAGCACCCCCGACAGGGTCTACGAGCAGTACTTC
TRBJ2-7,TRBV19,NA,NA,CASSIGRGYEQYF,TGTGCCAGTAGTATCGGACGGGGCTACGAGCAGTACTTC
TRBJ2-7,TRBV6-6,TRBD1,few,CASSPRQGSYEQYF,TGTGCCAGCAGTCCCAGACAGGGATCCTACGAGCAGTACTTC
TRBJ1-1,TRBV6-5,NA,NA,CASSYFPGREAFF,TGTGCCAGCAGTTACTTCCCAGGTCGGGAAGCTTTCTTT
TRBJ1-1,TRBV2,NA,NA,CASRRGGLDTEAFF,TGTGCCAGCCGGCGGGGGGGCTTGGACACTGAAGCTTTCTTT
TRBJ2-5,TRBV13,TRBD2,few,CASTKAGGRETQYF,TGTGCCAGCACCAAAGCGGGGGGGCGAGAGACCCAGTACTTC
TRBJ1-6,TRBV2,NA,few,CASIVSYNSPLHF,TGTGCCAGCATAGTGTCCTATAATTCACCCCTCCACTTT
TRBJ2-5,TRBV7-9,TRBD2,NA,CASSLAAGLQRGIQETQYF,TGTGCCAGCAGCTTAGCGGCGGGTTTGCAGCGGGGAATCCAAGAGACCCAGTACTTC
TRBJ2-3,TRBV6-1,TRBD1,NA,CASSDSRTGITDTQYF,TGTGCCAGCAGTGATTCAAGGACAGGGATTACAGATACGCAGTATTTT
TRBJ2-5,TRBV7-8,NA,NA,CASSLGTLQGKETQYF,TGTGCCAGCAGCTTAGGTACTTTACAGGGAAAAGAGACCCAGTACTTC
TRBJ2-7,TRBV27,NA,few,CASSLGSASSYEQYF,TGTGCCAGCAGTTTAGGTTCCGCGAGCTCCTACGAGCAGTACTTC
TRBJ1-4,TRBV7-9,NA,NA,CASSFPSLGTNEKLFF,TGTGCCAGCAGCTTTCCCTCTCTCGGGACTAATGAAAAACTGTTTTTT
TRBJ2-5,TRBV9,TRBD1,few,CASSGTGGRETQYF,TGTGCCAGCAGCGGAACAGGGGGCAGAGAGACCCAGTACTTC
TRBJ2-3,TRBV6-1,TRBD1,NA,CASSESGTGGHTDTQYF,TGTGCCAGCAGTGAAAGCGGGACAGGGGGTCACACAGATACGCAGTATTTT
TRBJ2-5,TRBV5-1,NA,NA,CASSPRHRETQYF,TGCGCCAGCAGCCCCCGACATCGGGAGACCCAGTACTTC
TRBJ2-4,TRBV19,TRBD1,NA,CATRTGDFGIQYF,TGTGCCACCAGGACAGGCGATTTTGGCATTCAGTACTTC
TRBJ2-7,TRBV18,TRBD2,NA,CASTGGAPSYEQYF,TGTGCCAGCACGGGGGGGGCCCCCTCCTACGAGCAGTACTTC
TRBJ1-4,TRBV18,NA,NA,CASSPGRGNEKLFF,TGTGCCAGCTCACCTGGAAGGGGAAATGAAAAACTGTTTTTT
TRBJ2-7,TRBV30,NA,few,CAWIPRRGETYEQYF,TGTGCCTGGATTCCCCGCAGGGGCGAGACCTACGAGCAGTACTTC
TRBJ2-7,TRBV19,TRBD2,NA,CASSIRGTKWEQYF,TGTGCCAGTAGTATACGGGGGACTAAATGGGAGCAGTACTTC
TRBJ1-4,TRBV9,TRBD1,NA,CASSTQDRFGEKLFF,TGTGCCAGCAGCACCCAGGACAGGTTCGGTGAAAAACTGTTTTTT
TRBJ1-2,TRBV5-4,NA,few,CASSYGGARSYGYTF,TGTGCCAGCAGCTATGGGGGGGCTCGTTCCTATGGCTACACCTTC
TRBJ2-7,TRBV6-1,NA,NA,CASLPETRLYEQYF,TGTGCCAGTCTCCCCGAGACCAGACTCTACGAGCAGTACTTC
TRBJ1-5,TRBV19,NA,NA,CASMRRVQPQHF,TGTGCCAGTATGCGCAGGGTTCAGCCCCAGCATTTT
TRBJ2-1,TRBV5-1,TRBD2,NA,CASSLEGGPYNEQFF,TGCGCCAGCAGCTTGGAGGGAGGGCCCTACAATGAGCAGTTCTTC
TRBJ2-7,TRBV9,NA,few,CASSTQTGSYEQYF,TGTGCCAGCAGCACACAAACAGGGTCCTACGAGCAGTACTTC
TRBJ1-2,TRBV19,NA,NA,CASTRVAGASYGYTF,TGTGCCAGTACCCGCGTCGCGGGGGCTAGCTATGGCTACACCTTC
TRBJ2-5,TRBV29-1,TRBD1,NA,CSVTVTGVQTQYF,TGCAGCGTTACCGTGACAGGGGTGCAGACCCAGTACTTC
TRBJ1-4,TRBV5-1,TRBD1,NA,CASSPRGENEKLFF,TGCGCCAGCAGCCCCAGGGGGGAGAATGAAAAACTGTTTTTT
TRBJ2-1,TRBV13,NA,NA,CASSPPGRPSYNEQFF,TGTGCCAGCAGCCCGCCGGGGAGGCCCTCCTACAATGAGCAGTTCTTC
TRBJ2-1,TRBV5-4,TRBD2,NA,CASSSGLAGRGNEQFF,TGTGCCAGCAGTTCGGGACTAGCGGGAAGAGGGAATGAGCAGTTCTTC
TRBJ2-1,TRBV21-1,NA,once,CASSKALKGWGEQFF,TGTGCCAGCAGCAAAGCGCTGAAGGGGTGGGGTGAGCAGTTCTTC